The rows below give T cell receptor beta chains drawn from one sample of a study of T-cell reconstitution after alpha-beta-depleted transplantation in children. TCRdb fed the PCR reads into MiXCR, producing one record per CDR3 protein. The sample carries about 230,000 distinct CDR3 sequences, approximately 12% recorded once. The sequences come from PBMCs from the stem cell graft donor, collected from the stem cell graft. These TCRs come from a human donor who donated a stem cell graft to a child with acute lymphoblastic leukemia. CDR3s include the opening cysteine and the closing phenylalanine or tryptophan. Each record gives: clone size, D gene, J gene, V gene, CDR3 protein, CDR3 DNA. D genes are given only for firm matches. Clone sizes are given selectively: once, few, many, or a class where the clone is expanded.

many TRBD1 TRBJ1-1 TRBV5-6 CASSPILQGRTEAFF TGTGCCAGCAGCCCTATCCTACAGGGGCGGACTGAAGCTTTCTTT
NA TRBD1 TRBJ2-3 TRBV15 CATSRGTGQGADTQYF TGTGCCACCAGCAGAGGGACGGGACAGGGGGCTGATACGCAGTATTTT
many NA TRBJ1-1 TRBV9 CASSEGRGTEAFF TGTGCCAGCAGCGAGGGGAGAGGAACTGAAGCTTTCTTT
many TRBD2 TRBJ2-1 TRBV4-3 CASSQDLPAGYNEQFF TGCGCCAGCAGCCAAGATTTGCCAGCGGGGTACAATGAGCAGTTCTTC
many NA TRBJ1-1 TRBV20-1 CSARDIRVATEAFF TGCAGTGCTAGAGATATCAGGGTAGCCACTGAAGCTTTCTTT
NA TRBD2 TRBJ2-5 TRBV27 CASRLAGGHQETQYF TGTGCCAGCAGGCTAGCGGGGGGGCACCAAGAGACCCAGTACTTC
many NA TRBJ1-1 TRBV6-5 CASSWFSQATANTEAFF TGTGCCAGCAGTTGGTTTTCACAGGCAACGGCGAACACTGAAGCTTTCTTT
once NA TRBJ2-1 TRBV4-2 CAISPGLRAFLEQFF TGTGCCATCAGCCCCGGACTACGGGCTTTTCTTGAGCAGTTCTTC
many NA TRBJ2-7 TRBV9 CASSSVLGSGEQYF TGTGCCAGCAGCTCCGTGCTAGGATCCGGCGAGCAGTACTTC
many NA TRBJ2-5 TRBV5-1 CASSLARRGQETQYF TGCGCCAGCAGCTTGGCTCGACGGGGCCAAGAGACCCAGTACTTC
NA NA TRBJ1-2 TRBV5-6 CASSNGGLGTALVGYTF TGTGCCAGCAGCAACGGGGGCCTGGGCACGGCCCTGGTGGGCTACACCTTC
many NA TRBJ2-7 TRBV18 CASSAYTEPNEQYF TGTGCCAGCTCAGCGTACACCGAGCCGAACGAGCAGTACTTC
few TRBD1 TRBJ2-1 TRBV3-1 CASSHLYDRGRGNEQFF TGTGCCAGCAGCCACCTATACGACAGGGGGAGAGGCAATGAGCAGTTCTTC
many NA TRBJ1-1 TRBV6-1 CASSPPTGMNTEAFF TGTGCCAGCAGTCCTCCCACCGGGATGAACACTGAAGCTTTCTTT
many NA TRBJ2-1 TRBV29-1 CSVEGILNYNEQFF TGCAGCGTTGAGGGAATCCTAAACTACAATGAGCAGTTCTTC
many NA TRBJ2-3 TRBV12-3/TRBV12-4 CASGPFDTQYF TGTGCCAGCGGGCCGTTTGATACGCAGTATTTT
once NA TRBJ2-3 TRBV20-1 CSDDPTQYF TGCAGTGATGACCCGACCCAGTATTTT
many TRBD2 TRBJ2-5 TRBV20-1 CSANTMASGAETQYF TGCAGTGCTAACACTATGGCTAGCGGGGCAGAGACCCAGTACTTC
NA TRBD2 TRBJ2-3 TRBV11-2 CASSLIGGTSGDSVYTQYF TGTGCCAGCAGCTTAATTGGAGGGACTAGCGGGGATAGCGTGTATACGCAGTATTTT
many TRBD2 TRBJ2-1 TRBV6-5 CASSYSRGLAGVSEQFF TGTGCCAGCAGTTACTCCCGGGGACTAGCGGGAGTATCTGAGCAGTTCTTC
NA NA TRBJ2-2 TRBV27 CASGDYSVGELFF TGTGCCAGCGGAGACTATTCTGTCGGGGAGCTGTTTTTT
few NA TRBJ1-5 TRBV6-4 CASSDGVRVSNQPQHF TGTGCCAGCAGTGACGGTGTGAGGGTGAGCAATCAGCCCCAGCATTTT
many TRBD1 TRBJ2-3 TRBV9 CASSAGQGGDTQYF TGTGCCAGCAGCGCGGGACAGGGAGGAGATACGCAGTATTTT
few TRBD2 TRBJ2-1 TRBV4-2 CASSQGEFGGRGPDEQFF TGTGCCAGCAGCCAAGGAGAGTTCGGCGGGAGGGGGCCTGATGAGCAGTTCTTC
NA NA TRBJ2-3 TRBV12-5 CASVDQGFNTQYF TGTGCTAGTGTCGACCAGGGGTTTAATACGCAGTATTTT
many NA TRBJ1-5 TRBV12-3/TRBV12-4 CASSLRDRRNQPQHF TGTGCCAGCAGTTTGAGGGACCGCCGCAATCAGCCCCAGCATTTT
NA NA TRBJ2-1 TRBV29-1 CSALLESNEQFF TGCAGCGCCCTATTGGAGTCCAATGAGCAGTTCTTC
many TRBD2 TRBJ2-7 TRBV27 CASSLLAGASYEQYF TGTGCCAGCAGTCTCCTAGCGGGAGCGTCCTACGAGCAGTACTTC
NA NA TRBJ2-7 TRBV20-1 CSAYQAARLYEQYF TGCAGTGCTTACCAGGCGGCCAGGCTTTACGAGCAGTACTTC
many TRBD2 TRBJ2-2 TRBV5-5 CASSPIAGDTGELFF TGTGCCAGCAGCCCCATAGCGGGAGACACCGGGGAGCTGTTTTTT
many TRBD2 TRBJ2-7 TRBV29-1 CSGMGLSYEQYF TGCAGCGGGATGGGACTATCCTACGAGCAGTACTTC
many TRBD1 TRBJ2-3 TRBV18 CASSQNGQGGDTQYF TGTGCCAGCTCACAGAATGGACAGGGAGGAGATACGCAGTATTTT
many NA TRBJ2-7 TRBV6-1 CASSALVSGKTYEQYF TGTGCCAGCAGTGCTCTGGTTAGCGGAAAAACCTACGAGCAGTACTTC
NA TRBD2 TRBJ2-1 TRBV3-1 CATSQEGTSGWSFYNEQFF TGTGCCACCAGCCAAGAAGGGACTAGCGGGTGGAGTTTCTACAATGAGCAGTTCTTC
many NA TRBJ2-5 TRBV18 CASSHRGTIQETQYF TGTGCCAGCTCACACCGGGGGACCATCCAAGAGACCCAGTACTTC
many NA TRBJ2-7 TRBV5-1 CASSLEQGTSYEQYF TGCGCCAGCAGCTTGGAGCAGGGGACCTCCTACGAGCAGTACTTC
few NA TRBJ1-2 TRBV28 CASSRRQGTLHGYTF TGTGCCAGCAGCCGCAGGCAGGGTACCCTTCATGGCTACACCTTC
many NA TRBJ1-1 TRBV29-1 CSVEPLTWGVNTEAFF TGCAGCGTTGAACCCCTGACCTGGGGGGTGAACACTGAAGCTTTCTTT
many NA TRBJ1-1 TRBV19 CASSLYGLGYTEAFF TGTGCCAGTAGTCTATACGGTCTAGGCTACACTGAAGCTTTCTTT
many NA TRBJ2-5 TRBV5-1 CASSLEGGRETQYF TGCGCCAGCAGCTTGGAAGGGGGTCGAGAGACCCAGTACTTC
many NA TRBJ1-3 TRBV25-1 CASSSRGLSGNTIYF TGTGCCAGCAGTTCCCGAGGGCTCTCTGGAAACACCATATATTTT
many TRBD2 TRBJ2-3 TRBV15 CATSRDWGRAHADTQYF TGTGCCACCAGCAGAGATTGGGGGAGGGCCCATGCAGATACGCAGTATTTT
many NA TRBJ1-1 TRBV7-6 CASSFEGAGTEAFF TGTGCCAGCAGCTTCGAGGGCGCGGGGACTGAAGCTTTCTTT
many TRBD1 TRBJ1-1 TRBV9 CASSPRPGQGLNTEAFF TGTGCCAGCAGCCCTCGGCCTGGACAGGGTTTGAACACTGAAGCTTTCTTT
many NA TRBJ2-5 TRBV10-3 CAISEEGETQYF TGTGCCATCAGTGAAGAGGGAGAGACCCAGTACTTC
many NA TRBJ2-1 TRBV9 CASSVATSPSSYNEQFF TGTGCCAGCAGCGTAGCTACTAGTCCGAGCTCCTACAATGAGCAGTTCTTC
NA NA TRBJ1-5 TRBV5-1 CASSPGGGGQPQHF TGCGCCAGCAGCCCCGGAGGGGGAGGCCAGCCCCAGCATTTT
many TRBD1 TRBJ2-7 TRBV12-3/TRBV12-4 CASSFQTGWDEQYF TGTGCCAGCAGTTTTCAGACAGGGTGGGACGAGCAGTACTTC
many NA TRBJ2-1 TRBV5-1 CASSPRVRQSSYNEQFF TGCGCCAGCAGCCCGCGGGTAAGGCAGAGCTCCTACAATGAGCAGTTCTTC